These 32 T cell receptor beta chains originate from one sample sequenced in a study of CD8 T cells in ankylosing spondylitis. One entry per CDR3 protein results from TCRdb running MiXCR on the 5' RACE reads. The sample has about 340,000 distinct CDR3 sequences, approximately 15% seen once. The specimen was blood, either unsorted or a sorted T cell fraction (not recorded which). All receptors come from a male donor with ankylosing spondylitis or in good health (not recorded which).

The genes are TRBV10-3 and TRBJ2-3; TRBD2 aligns across 8 bases. This CDR3 is built from 15 residues. Trimming removed 11 bases from V and 4 bases from J; junction bases left unmatched: 14. Germline CDR1 is ENHRY and CDR2 is SYGVKD. CDR3 loop: CASRASGGFSDTQYF. Here the CDR3 DNA reads TGTGCCTCCCGGGCGAGCGGGGGTTTCTCAGATACGCAGTATTTT.

V gene TRBV10-1 combines with J gene TRBJ2-1, with 8 bases that match TRBD2. The CDR3 runs 18 residues. V lost 6 bases to trimming and J lost 8 bases; unmatched junction nucleotides: 21. From germline, CDR1 is WNHNN and CDR2 SYGVQD (reference sequence). The CDR3 protein is CASSPSTGGARRRHEQFF. As DNA, the CDR3 is TGCGCCAGCAGCCCGTCGACCGGGGGGGCCCGTAGGCGGCATGAGCAGTTCTTC.

The gene calls are TRBV5-1 and TRBJ2-5; 8 nucleotides line up with TRBD1. CDR1 and CDR2 (germline): SGHRS, YFSETQ. Unmatched junction bases numbered 7, after V lost 4 bases and J lost 2 bases. CDR3 size: 15 residues. The CDR3 loop reads CASSVVDRAQETQYF. In DNA form, the CDR3 reads TGCGCCAGCAGCGTGGTGGACAGGGCTCAAGAGACCCAGTACTTC.

The chain employs TRBV24-1 and TRBJ2-6, with a weak D call TRBD1 (6 bases). Germline V gene sequence: CDR1 KGHDR, CDR2 SFDVKD. This CDR3 comprises 18 residues. Deletions cut 2 bases from V and 0 bases from J, with 13 bases between. The CDR3: CATSDSQTGGSGANVLTF. The CDR3 nucleotides are TGTGCCACCAGTGATTCCCAGACAGGCGGCTCTGGGGCCAACGTCCTGACTTTC.

Ten or more counts support this clonotype. This chain links TRBV20-1 with TRBJ1-2, with a possible D match to TRBD1 (5 bases). CDR3 size: 14 residues. Germline CDR1 reads DFQATT; CDR2 reads SNEGSKA (reference sequence). V lost 4 bases, J lost 4 bases, and 16 bases lay in between. CDR3 sequence reads: CSAKGTDRFYGYTF. Written as DNA, the CDR3 is TGCAGTGCTAAAGGTACCGACAGATTCTATGGCTACACCTTC.

This clonotype has ten or more counts. V and J are TRBV7-2 and TRBJ1-5; 7 positions match TRBD1. Trimming removed 5 bases from V and 5 bases from J; junction bases left unmatched: 9. The germline CDR1 and CDR2 sequences are SGHTA and FQGNSA. CDR3 size: 15 residues. CDR3 protein: CASSHETGPHQPQHF. Written as DNA, the CDR3 is TGTGCCAGCAGCCACGAGACAGGGCCCCATCAGCCCCAGCATTTT.

This clonotype was detected a few times. The chain is built from TRBV12-3 or TRBV12-4 and TRBJ2-7; 10 positions agree with TRBD1. Unmatched junction bases numbered 4, after V lost 5 bases and J lost 6 bases. This CDR3 region has 13 residues. CDR3 coding DNA: TGTGCCAGCAGTACGACAGGGGGCGGCGAGCAGTACTTC. Translation gives CASSTTGGGEQYF.

The rearrangement links TRBV25-1 to TRBJ2-3; 7 bases are shared with TRBD1. V dropped 3 bases and J dropped 3; count of bases not matched to a gene: 3. This CDR3 is built from 14 residues. Germline V lookup: CDR1 MGHDK, CDR2 SYGVNS. Here the CDR3 DNA reads TGTGCCAGCAGTGATGGGACAGTGACAGATACGCAGTATTTT. Its protein product is CASSDGTVTDTQYF.

This clonotype has only one observation. The rearrangement links TRBV6-6 to TRBJ1-1; D is undetermined. Per the germline V gene, CDR1 is MNHNY and CDR2 is SVGAGI (reference sequence). V lost 5 bases and J 1 base, leaving 8 bases between the germline ends. The CDR3 loop spans 13 amino acids. Here the CDR3 DNA reads TGTGCCAGCAGTCTCCCTCAGAACACTGAAGCTTTCTTT. Amino acid sequence: CASSLPQNTEAFF.

In its sample, this clonotype was seen a few times. The chain recombines TRBV7-9 with TRBJ1-1; no clear D gene. In germline, CDR1 is SEHNR, CDR2 FQNEAQ (reference sequence). CDR3 length equals 14 residues. Deletions cut 5 bases from V and 1 base from J, with 11 bases between. Here the CDR3 reads CASSPSNGNTEAFF. The CDR3 DNA follows: TGTGCCAGCAGCCCCTCGAATGGGAACACTGAAGCTTTCTTT.

V is TRBV29-1 and J is TRBJ2-7, with 11 bases lining up with TRBD2. Germline-derived CDR1 and CDR2 are SQVTM and ANQGSEA. With 7 bases clipped from V and 3 bases from J, the junction kept 8 bases outside the gene matches. The CDR3 runs 14 residues. CDR3 in amino acids: CSAATSGSFYEQYF. The CDR3, as DNA: TGCAGCGCTGCTACTAGCGGGAGCTTCTACGAGCAGTACTTC.

This clonotype has at least ten counts. The chain recombines TRBV12-3 or TRBV12-4 with TRBJ2-1; no clear D. The CDR3 loop spans 15 amino acids. Trimming took 6 bases from V and 6 from J, leaving 18 bases between them. The CDR3 is CASRIHQSGLNEQFF. The CDR3 nucleotides are TGTGCCAGCAGGATACACCAGTCAGGCCTCAATGAGCAGTTCTTC.

This sequence joins TRBV18 and TRBJ2-1; D remains unclear. Looked up from germline, CDR1 is KGHSH and CDR2 is LQKENI. Between the trimmed V and J ends, which lost 0 bases and 3 bases, there was a span of 12 bases. The CDR3 contains 16 residues. The CDR3 loop reads CASSPPGQLSYNEQFF. CDR3 DNA sequence: TGTGCCAGCTCACCACCCGGGCAGCTCAGCTACAATGAGCAGTTCTTC.

This clonotype was picked up many times. The chain combines TRBV10-3 with TRBJ2-1, with 9 bases that match TRBD2. CDR3 length: 11 amino acids. After removal of 6 bases from V and 14 bases from J, the junction contained 5 bases not matched to a gene. CDR1 and CDR2 from the germline V gene are ENHRY and SYGVKD. The CDR3 nucleotides are TGTGCCATCAGCCTCGGGACTAGCAAGTTCTTC. The encoded protein is CAISLGTSKFF.

V and J are TRBV30 and TRBJ2-7; D not certain. Trimming left V 0 bases short and J 6 bases short, with 6 bases between. Germline V CDR1 and CDR2: GTSNPN, SVGIG (reference sequence). This CDR3 has 11 residues. The CDR3 DNA sequence: TGTGCCTGGAGTGTAATCAGCGAGCAGTACTTC. It encodes CAWSVISEQYF. The variable domain in full, with the rest retrieved from reference TRBV30 and TRBJ2-7, is SQTIHQWPATLVQPVGSPLSLECTVEGTSNPNLYWYRQAAGRGLQLLFYSVGIGQISSEVPQNLSASRPQDRQFILSSKKLLLSDSGFYLCAWSVISEQYFGPGTRLTVT.

The J gene is TRBJ2-1, the V gene TRBV4-1; D unresolved. Trimming cost V 0 bases and J 5 bases, with 14 bases left between them. There are 16 residues in the CDR3. In germline, CDR1 is MGHRA, CDR2 YSYEKL. The DNA of the CDR3 is TGCGCCAGCAGCCAAGATTCGGAGAGACCCGACAATGAGCAGTTCTTC. Amino acid sequence: CASSQDSERPDNEQFF.

The CDR3 DNA reads as TGCGCCAGCAGCCCGATACAGGGTAACGCAGATACGCAGTATTTT. It codes for CASSPIQGNADTQYF. This rearrangement joins TRBV5-1 to TRBJ2-3, with D possibly TRBD1 on 6 matching bases. This CDR3 region has 15 residues. CDR1 is SGHRS and CDR2 is YFSETQ in the germline V gene. V dropped 4 bases and J dropped 4 bases, with 16 bases sitting between them.

The chain recombines TRBV2 with TRBJ2-3, with 13 bases fitting TRBD2. This CDR3 region has 16 residues. Germline trimming cut 6 bases from V and 5 bases from J; bases unmatched to any gene: 8. The germline CDR1 and CDR2 sequences are SNHLY and FYNNEI. This CDR3 reads CASRSILAGGRDTQYF. CDR3 bases: TGTGCCAGCAGGAGCATACTAGCGGGAGGGAGAGATACGCAGTATTTT.

The table lists this clonotype with many counts. The rearrangement joins TRBV12-3 or TRBV12-4 to TRBJ1-2; the match to TRBD1 covers 7 bases. V was clipped by 6 bases and J by 2 bases; unmatched bases: 6. The CDR3 spans 14 residues. The CDR3 nucleotides read TGTGCCAGCAGGCCCGGGACAGACAACTATGGCTACACCTTC. It is translated as CASRPGTDNYGYTF.

This rearrangement joins TRBV12-3 or TRBV12-4 to TRBJ2-7; 7 bases are a match to TRBD1. This CDR3 has 15 residues. J gave up 2 bases and V 6 bases, and 10 bases lay outside the gene matches. The CDR3: CASSLSDRPTYEQYF. The CDR3 DNA follows: TGTGCCAGCAGCCTCTCGGACAGGCCGACCTACGAGCAGTACTTC.

This clonotype has a handful of counts. The J gene is TRBJ2-7, the V gene TRBV5-1; a possible D gene is TRBD2 (6 bases). This CDR3 has 16 amino acids. Per germline, CDR1 SGHRS and CDR2 YFSETQ. V was trimmed by 0 bases and J by 3 bases, leaving 16 bases between them. The CDR3 loop reads CASSLGGGSESYEQYF. The CDR3 nucleotides read TGCGCCAGCAGCTTGGGAGGAGGGTCGGAAAGCTACGAGCAGTACTTC.

This clonotype has just a few counts. The rearrangement uses TRBV30 and TRBJ1-4; D gene unclear. The CDR3 has 14 amino acids. V was shortened by 0 bases and J by 5 bases, with 10 bases between the two germline ends. Germline V gives CDR1 GTSNPN, CDR2 SVGIG (reference sequence). The CDR3: CAWSVWSANEKLFF. DNA for the CDR3: TGTGCCTGGAGTGTGTGGTCAGCGAATGAAAAACTGTTTTTT.

This clonotype was observed at least ten times. For the CDR3, the DNA is TGTGCCAGCAGTCCCGGGACTCTGGAGGGTGTACTAAACGAGCAGTACTTC. It encodes CASSPGTLEGVLNEQYF. The V and J genes are TRBV6-1 and TRBJ2-7; a possible D gene is TRBD2 (6 bases). The germline V gene encodes CDR1 MNHNS and CDR2 SASEGT. The CDR3 runs to 17 residues. Trimming removed 5 bases at V and 5 bases at J, with 25 bases between.

V gene TRBV12-3 or TRBV12-4 combines with J gene TRBJ2-1; possible D gene TRBD2, 6 bases. The CDR3 consists of 15 residues. V was cut by 6 bases and J by 1 base, with 13 bases left in between. The CDR3 DNA is TGTGCCAGCAGCTTAAATGGGGGGTCCTACAATGAGCAGTTCTTC. Amino acids: CASSLNGGSYNEQFF.

The chain carries TRBV5-1 and TRBJ1-1; D remains unclear. Trimming cost V 1 base and J 0 bases, with 7 bases left between them. The CDR3 is 14 residues long. CDR1 is SGHRS and CDR2 is YFSETQ in the germline V gene. CDR3 sequence reads: CASSLRDLNTEAFF. CDR3 DNA: TGCGCCAGCAGCTTGCGGGATTTGAACACTGAAGCTTTCTTT.

This clonotype was seen a few times. The genes are TRBV7-9 and TRBJ2-1; the match to TRBD2 covers 8 bases. CDR1 and CDR2 (germline): SEHNR, FQNEAQ (reference sequence). This CDR3 contains 15 residues. V shed 7 bases and J 3 bases; nucleotides not matched to a gene: 8. In nucleotides, the CDR3 is TGTGCCAGCACCCCGCGGGCGGGAGGCTACAATGAGCAGTTCTTC. Residues: CASTPRAGGYNEQFF.

This clonotype was counted only a few times. The chain couples TRBV7-6 to TRBJ1-3; D not certain. V was pared by 5 bases and J by 4 bases, with 15 bases between. Germline V gene lookup returns CDR1 SGHVS and CDR2 FNYEAQ. CDR3 length: 15 amino acids. The DNA for the CDR3 is TGTGCCAGCAGCCTTGCGAGCTCGCGAGGAAACACCATATATTTT. Amino acid sequence: CASSLASSRGNTIYF.

The chain combines TRBV20-1 with TRBJ2-7; D may be TRBD1 or TRBD2 (6 bases each). CDR3 length: 12 residues. Germline loops: CDR1 DFQATT, CDR2 SNEGSKA (reference sequence). Deletions cut 3 bases from V and 3 bases from J, with 9 bases between. The CDR3 region has the DNA TGCAGTGCTAGGCGGGACAACTACGAGCAGTACTTC. It translates to CSARRDNYEQYF.

This rearrangement joins TRBV3-1 to TRBJ1-2; D not resolved. Germline V gene lookup returns CDR1 LGHDT and CDR2 YNNKEL (reference sequence). V was shortened by 4 bases and J by 1 base, with 10 bases between the two germline ends. The CDR3 spans 14 residues. The CDR3 loop reads CASSPLAGNYGYTF. CDR3 nucleotide sequence: TGTGCCAGCAGCCCCCTCGCCGGTAACTATGGCTACACCTTC. Full variable domain (remainder filled in from reference TRBV3-1 and TRBJ1-2): DTAVSQTPKYLVTQMGNDKSIKCEQNLGHDTMYWYKQDSKKFLKIMFSYNNKELIINETVPNRFSPKSPDKAHLNLHINSLELGDSAVYFCASSPLAGNYGYTFGSGTRLTVV.

The chain uses TRBV5-1 and TRBJ2-5; unclear D gene. This CDR3 comprises 12 residues. V was trimmed by 6 bases and J by 7 bases, leaving 13 bases between them. CDR1 SGHRS and CDR2 YFSETQ come from the germline V gene. Written as DNA, the CDR3 is TGCGCCAGCAAAGGCAGTGGATCGACCCAGTACTTC. Its protein is CASKGSGSTQYF.

This clonotype was observed a few times. V gene TRBV12-3 or TRBV12-4 combines with J gene TRBJ2-1, with no clear D. CDR3 length: 13 amino acids. Trimming pared 6 bases from V and 10 bases from J, leaving 16 bases between. In nucleotides, the CDR3 is TGTGCCAGCAGCCTATCGATGGAAAACGAGCAGTTCTTC. Its translation: CASSLSMENEQFF.

The chain combines TRBV5-1 with TRBJ2-7, with TRBD1 identical over 9 bases. V lost 1 base to trimming and J lost 4 bases; unmatched junction nucleotides: 6. There are 15 residues in the CDR3. Per the germline V gene, CDR1 is SGHRS and CDR2 is YFSETQ. CDR3 sequence (DNA): TGCGCCAGCAGCTTGTCCGGACAGGGGTCATACGAGCAGTACTTC. This codes for CASSLSGQGSYEQYF.